Presented here are 18 T cell receptor beta chains from one specimen sequenced in a study of blood T cell repertoires in COVID-19. Assay used: immunoSEQ multiplex PCR; TCRdb lists only in-frame clones, some missing. The sample records around 250,000 clones, 65% to 85% being singletons. The specimen was peripheral blood. Receptors originate from a man aged 50 or older with active or convalescent COVID-19.

The rearrangement uses TRBV28 and TRBJ2-3; TRBD2 might be the D (6 bases). The germline gives CDR1 MDHEN, CDR2 SYDVKM. There are 16 residues in the CDR3. V was pared by 2 bases and J by 0 bases, with 12 bases between. The CDR3 DNA reads as TGTGCCAGCAGTTTAGGGGCGGGGATTAGCACAGATACGCAGTATTTT. It yields the protein CASSLGAGISTDTQYF.

The J gene is TRBJ2-7, the V gene TRBV1; TRBD2, the D gene given by the table, was not confirmed from the DNA. TRBV1 corresponds to a pseudogene. The CDR3 is 17 amino acids. CDR3: CTSSQRGARGGPYEQYF. CDR3 coding DNA: TGCACCAGCAGCCAACGGGGCGCGCGCGGGGGCCCCTACGAGCAGTACTTC.

V usage is TRBV9 and J usage is TRBJ2-1, with TRBD2 matching over 11 bases. Germline V gives CDR1 SGDLS, CDR2 YYNGEE. The CDR3 contains 16 residues. The trim removed 0 bases at V and 7 bases at J, leaving 6 bases unmatched. The DNA for the CDR3 is TGTGCCAGCAGCGTAGCGAGTAGCGGGGGGGTGAATGAGCAGTTCTTC. Translation gives CASSVASSGGVNEQFF.

The chain joins TRBV9 to TRBJ1-1; 10 positions agree with TRBD1. The CDR3 spans 18 residues. Trimming removed 3 bases from V and 0 bases from J; junction bases left unmatched: 11. Germline V gene lookup returns CDR1 SGDLS and CDR2 YYNGEE. CDR3 DNA sequence: TGTGCCAGCAGCGGAGACCCTCGACAGGGGGCTTTGAACACTGAAGCTTTCTTT. Translating it yields CASSGDPRQGALNTEAFF.

This chain uses TRBV3-1 (or the pseudogene TRBV3-2) with TRBJ2-1; 11 positions agree with TRBD2. Looked up from germline, CDR1 is LGHDT and CDR2 is YNNKEL (reference sequence). The CDR3 length is 20 residues. The V segment lost 1 base and the J segment 0 bases; nucleotides outside the gene matches: 11. Here the CDR3 reads CASSQAPGLAAFSSYNEQFF. The CDR3 DNA follows: TGTGCCAGCAGCCAAGCACCGGGACTAGCGGCCTTCAGCTCCTACAATGAGCAGTTCTTC.

This chain links TRBV9 with TRBJ1-1; no definite D call. Trimming cost V 1 base and J 5 bases, with 9 bases left between them. Germline CDR1 and CDR2: SGDLS and YYNGEE. CDR3 size: 13 residues. For the CDR3, the DNA is TGTGCCAGCAGCGTACGCGACGGGACTGAAGCTTTCTTT. Translating it yields CASSVRDGTEAFF.

The chain uses TRBV7-3 and TRBJ2-7; perhaps TRBD2 as D (7 bases). With 5 bases removed from V and 5 bases from J, the gap between germline ends came to 16 bases. Germline V gene data show CDR1 as SGHTA and CDR2 as FQGTGA. This CDR3 comprises 14 residues. CDR3 DNA sequence: TGTGCCAGCAGCCCTAAGGGGGGGGTCAACGAGCAGTACTTC. This gives the protein CASSPKGGVNEQYF.

The rearrangement links TRBV6-5 to TRBJ2-7; 11 bases agree with TRBD1. The CDR3 is 14 residues long. V was pared by 5 bases and J by 4 bases, with 4 bases of the junction left unmatched. The germline gives CDR1 MNHEY, CDR2 SVGAGI. The CDR3 is CASSRDRGAYEQYF. In DNA form, the CDR3 reads TGTGCCAGCAGTCGGGACAGGGGGGCGTACGAGCAGTACTTC.

CDR3 loop: CASSLDRVGNSPLHF. CDR3 DNA sequence: TGTGCCAGCAGCTTAGACAGGGTCGGGAATTCACCCCTCCACTTT. The V and J genes are TRBV6-5 and TRBJ1-6, with 7 bases aligning to TRBD1. This CDR3 is 15 amino acids long. CDR1 is MNHEY, CDR2 SVGAGI, per germline. The V gene end was trimmed by 6 bases and the J gene end by 7 bases; junction bases not matched to a gene: 9.

This chain joins TRBV11-2 and TRBJ2-1; 10 bases are shared with TRBD2. This CDR3 has 15 amino acids. Germline CDR1 and CDR2: SGHAT and FQNNGV. After removal of 5 bases from V and 4 bases from J, the junction contained 5 bases not matched to a gene. The CDR3 here is CASSISGGRYNEQFF. The CDR3 DNA reads as TGTGCCAGCAGCATTAGCGGGGGGCGATACAATGAGCAGTTCTTC.

V and J are TRBV7-3 and TRBJ2-1; D possibly corresponds to TRBD1 (6 bases). Per the germline V gene, CDR1 is SGHTA and CDR2 is FQGTGA. Trimming pared 3 bases from V and 7 bases from J, leaving 16 bases between. This CDR3 comprises 15 residues. In DNA, the CDR3 is TGTGCCAGCAGCTTGGGTAATCAAGGGGGTAATGAGCAGTTCTTC. It specifies CASSLGNQGGNEQFF.

This sequence joins TRBV6-2 or TRBV6-3 and TRBJ2-1, with 13 bases identical to TRBD2. Trimming cost V 4 bases and J 3 bases; bases outside gene matches: 9. Per the germline V gene, CDR1 is MNHEY and CDR2 is SVGEGT. The CDR3 runs 18 residues. The CDR3 coding sequence is TGTGCCAGCAGTTCCATACTAGCGGGGGGGCACGGCTACAATGAGCAGTTCTTC. Protein sequence: CASSSILAGGHGYNEQFF.

This chain joins TRBV19 and TRBJ1-2; 8 bases match TRBD1. The germline CDR1 and CDR2 sequences are LNHDA and SQIVND (reference sequence). Trimming removed 6 bases from V and 4 bases from J; junction bases left unmatched: 10. The CDR3 totals 15 residues. The CDR3 region has the DNA TGTGCCAGTAGGAAAATCCGGGACAGGTTCTATGGCTACACCTTC. This encodes CASRKIRDRFYGYTF. The variable domain in full, completed from reference TRBV19 and TRBJ1-2, reads DGGITQSPKYLFRKEGQNVTLSCEQNLNHDAMYWYRQDPGQGLRLIYYSQIVNDFQKGDIAEGYSVSREKKESFPLTVTSAQKNPTAFYLCASRKIRDRFYGYTFGSGTRLTVV.

The rearrangement links TRBV24-1 to TRBJ2-3, with 10 bases that match TRBD1. The CDR3 contains 19 residues. V dropped 4 bases and J dropped 1; count of bases not matched to a gene: 13. CDR1 and CDR2 (germline): KGHDR, SFDVKD. The DNA of the CDR3 is TGTGCCACCAGTGACCCCCGGGACAGGGGCAAGGGAGGCACAGATACGCAGTATTTT. Its protein is CATSDPRDRGKGGTDTQYF.

In its sample, this clone was seen a few times. This chain connects TRBV27 to TRBJ2-7; the D gene is possibly TRBD1 (5 bases). The V and J ends lost 7 bases and 1 base respectively, with 14 bases between them. The CDR3 totals 14 residues. Germline lookup yields CDR1 MNHEY and CDR2 SMNVEV (reference sequence). CDR3 region: CASKPLQVSYEQYF. CDR3 coding DNA: TGTGCCAGCAAACCCCTACAGGTTTCCTACGAGCAGTACTTC.

The chain is built from TRBV9 and TRBJ2-2, with D possibly being TRBD1 (5 bases). The CDR3 extends over 14 amino acids. Germline V gene lookup returns CDR1 SGDLS and CDR2 YYNGEE. Trimming removed 5 bases at V and 4 bases at J, with 12 bases between. The CDR3 bases are TGTGCCAGCAGGCGTGGTCAGGGCACCGGGGAGCTGTTTTTT. As protein: CASRRGQGTGELFF. Full variable domain (outside the CDR3, taken from reference TRBV9 and TRBJ2-2): DSGVTQTPKHLITATGQRVTLRCSPRSGDLSVYWYQQSLDQGLQFLIQYYNGEERAKGNILERFSAQQFPDLHSELNLSSLELGDSALYFCASRRGQGTGELFFGEGSRLTVL.

The J gene is TRBJ1-1, the V gene TRBV6-5; 7 positions match TRBD1. Germline CDR1 and CDR2: MNHEY and SVGAGI. The trim removed 0 bases at V and 3 bases at J, leaving 7 bases unmatched. The CDR3 is 16 residues long. This CDR3 is CASSYSTGSGHTEAFF. In DNA, the CDR3 is TGTGCCAGCAGTTACTCGACAGGGAGTGGGCACACTGAAGCTTTCTTT.

This chain connects TRBV4-2 to TRBJ1-4; D might be TRBD1 (6 bases). The CDR3 extends over 15 amino acids. Germline V CDR1 and CDR2: LGHNA, YNFKEQ. Trimming took off 4 bases at V and 7 bases at J, with 16 bases between the two ends. CDR3 sequence: CASSLQGQIGEKLFF. In nucleotides, the CDR3 is TGTGCCAGCAGCCTACAGGGTCAAATAGGTGAAAAACTGTTTTTT.